The clone carrying this T cell receptor (beta chain) was counted a few times. The target antigen is unknown. This specimen belongs to a study of long-term antiretroviral therapy in people with HIV. Overall study context: In the earliest collections, sampling predates the 2015 immediate-ART recommendation by about a decade. General study findings and limits: Controls showed broader CDR3 length ranges than did the HIV repertoires. Those clones which expanded before ART made up the dominant part of the repertoire at all time points.

Until DNA extraction, the samples held between roughly 0.9-10 million cryopreserved PBMC. Looked up from germline, CDR1 is MNHNS and CDR2 is SASEGT. CDR3 length: 12 residues. V gave up 7 bases and J gave up 6 bases, with 12 bases separating them. immunoSEQ v3.0 was run at survey level. Some clones are missing from TCRdb's copy, which holds only in-frame ones; the method was immunoSEQ multiplex PCR. The sample carries about 22,000 clones, under 90% recorded once. This TCR came from a woman aged 25-40 years with HIV. Source: unsorted PBMCs, taken 1.8 years before starting antiretroviral therapy. The chain links TRBV6-1 to TRBJ2-5; D gene uncertain. The CDR3 nucleotides are TGTGCCAGCACCCAGTCTTTAAAGACCCAGTACTTC. Translated: CASTQSLKTQYF.